The T cell receptor beta chain under discussion was sequenced for a study of shared clonotypes between healthy human individuals. Findings and caveats of the study: Generation of non-shared clonotypes was less probable than generation of clonotypes shared by all four donors.

Repertoires were generated with immunoSEQ multiplex PCR, while TCRdb's copy carries only in-frame clones and drops some. The data show 2 million to 2.5 million clones, about 95% seen once. The CDR3 is 15 amino acids. CDR1 and CDR2 from the germline V gene are SGHTA and FQGTGA. V shed 1 base and J shed 0 bases, with 8 bases lying between them. As to this clone: Its antigen is still unknown.

Naive CD8 populations comprised CD45RO-negative cells positively selected for CCR7, excluding terminally differentiated effector memory CD45RA+ cells. The clonotype originates from a young man in good health. V and J are TRBV7-3 and TRBJ2-3; D might be TRBD1 or TRBD2, each matching 6 bases. What was sequenced was naive CD8+ T cells sorted from blood. The CDR3 sequence is CASSLRGASTDTQYF. In DNA form, the CDR3 reads TGTGCCAGCAGCTTAAGGGGGGCTAGCACAGATACGCAGTATTTT.